The 22 T cell receptor beta chains given below trace back to one sample, sequenced in a study of regulatory T cells in long-lasting Graves disease. The time point: persistent/refractory GD, antithyroid drugs over 5 years with positive TRAb. The TCR library used RNA extracted from PBMCs. Arm-PCR of CDR3 regions and iRepertoire HTBI primers were used to build TCR beta libraries. In TCRdb, the multiplex PCR reads were re-called with MiXCR into one record per CDR3 protein. The sample yields about 470,000 distinct CDR3 sequences, 20% to 25% seen once. Sequencing used peripheral blood mononuclear cells (PBMCs), obtained when the disease was refractory, from a patient treated with antithyroid drugs. The source is a female donor with Graves disease.

This clonotype was detected ten times or more. The rearrangement links TRBV6-1 to TRBJ1-4; D is possibly TRBD1 (5 bases). The CDR3 sequence is 15 residues long. Between the trimmed V and J ends, which lost 5 bases and 6 bases, there was a span of 16 bases. CDR1 MNHNS and CDR2 SASEGT come from the germline V gene. The DNA of the CDR3 is TGTGCCAGCAGTAACGGAGGGGCAGGGTATGAAAAACTGTTTTTT. This gives the protein CASSNGGAGYEKLFF.

In this sample, this clonotype turned up a few times. The chain links TRBV28 to TRBJ1-1; 8 bases align to TRBD1. Germline assignment: CDR1 MDHEN and CDR2 SYDVKM. This CDR3 has 16 amino acids. Unmatched junction bases numbered 8, after V lost 2 bases and J lost 3 bases. In nucleotides, the CDR3 is TGTGCCAGCAGTTTACCCATACCGGGACAGGACACTGAAGCTTTCTTT. Encoded protein: CASSLPIPGQDTEAFF.

This clonotype has just a few counts. This sequence joins TRBV19 and TRBJ2-2; D remains unclear. Germline V gives CDR1 LNHDA, CDR2 SQIVND (reference sequence). Trimming took off 6 bases at V and 0 bases at J, with 8 bases between the two ends. The CDR3 length is 14 residues. The CDR3 DNA sequence: TGTGCCAGTAGGGATATACCGAACACCGGGGAGCTGTTTTTT. Residues: CASRDIPNTGELFF.

This clonotype came up many times. The V and J genes are TRBV29-1 and TRBJ1-2, with a possible D match to TRBD1 (6 bases). Trimming pared 6 bases from V and 3 bases from J, leaving 20 bases between. CDR1 and CDR2 (germline): SQVTM, ANQGSEA. The CDR3 covers 15 residues. As DNA, the CDR3 is TGCAGCGTCCCGTTCCGGGACAAAGATCACTATGGCTACACCTTC. Its protein is CSVPFRDKDHYGYTF.

This clonotype came up a few times. J is TRBJ2-7 and V is TRBV20-1; TRBD1 aligns across 7 bases. This CDR3 is built from 15 residues. Trimming took 3 bases from V and 3 from J; bases not matched to a gene: 11. In germline, CDR1 is DFQATT, CDR2 SNEGSKA (reference sequence). CDR3: CSASWVPDRLYEQYF. The CDR3 DNA sequence: TGCAGTGCTAGCTGGGTCCCGGACAGGCTCTACGAGCAGTACTTC.

The table lists this clonotype with many counts. The CDR3 protein is CASSRDGGELFF. In nucleotides, the CDR3 is TGTGCCAGCTCCCGGGACGGCGGGGAGCTGTTTTTT. This sequence joins TRBV28 and TRBJ2-2, with D perhaps TRBD1 or TRBD2 (5 bases each). V was clipped by 8 bases and J by 7 bases, with 11 bases between them. Germline V gene lookup returns CDR1 MDHEN and CDR2 SYDVKM. CDR3 length: 12 amino acids.

This clonotype was counted ten times or more. The J gene is TRBJ2-7, the V gene TRBV24-1; maybe TRBD1 (6 bases). The CDR3 loop spans 13 amino acids. Germline V lookup: CDR1 KGHDR, CDR2 SFDVKD. Trimming took 4 bases from V and 7 from J, leaving 13 bases between them. CDR3 sequence: CATSEAGAKEQYF. CDR3 DNA sequence: TGTGCCACCAGTGAGGCAGGGGCGAAAGAGCAGTACTTC.

This clonotype has ten or more counts. The chain carries TRBV30 and TRBJ1-1; D unclear. CDR3 size: 15 residues. Germline loops: CDR1 GTSNPN, CDR2 SVGIG (reference sequence). The V end lost 0 bases, the J end lost 5 bases, and 16 bases lay between the germline ends. CDR3 in DNA: TGTGCCTGGAGTGTAGGGAAAGGGCTGGCGACTGAAGCTTTCTTT. It is translated as CAWSVGKGLATEAFF.

This chain links TRBV10-3 with TRBJ2-1, with a possible D match to TRBD2 (6 bases). CDR1 and CDR2 from the germline V gene are ENHRY and SYGVKD. The CDR3 is 18 residues long. V dropped 3 bases and J dropped 2 bases, with 20 bases sitting between them. DNA for the CDR3: TGTGCCATCAGTGACCCTTCCCCTCGGGGGTTAGCCTACAATGAGCAGTTCTTC. Its translation is CAISDPSPRGLAYNEQFF.

In regard to this clonotype: With a much larger clone just one base away, this may be a read error. The J gene is TRBJ1-6, the V gene TRBV27; D is uncertain. V was cut by 5 bases and J by 12 bases, with 8 bases left in between. CDR3 length: 11 amino acids. Germline V gives CDR1 MNHEY, CDR2 SMNVEV (reference sequence). For the CDR3, the DNA is TGTGCCAGCAGTCCAACCGAACCCCTCCACTTT. Translated, it gives CASSPTEPLHF.

J is TRBJ2-2 and V is TRBV19, with D maybe TRBD1 (5 bases). Looked up from germline, CDR1 is LNHDA and CDR2 is SQIVND (reference sequence). The CDR3 length is 15 residues. The V and J ends lost 5 bases and 0 bases respectively, with 10 bases between them. CDR3 in amino acids: CASSRQWANTGELFF. The CDR3 nucleotides are TGTGCCAGTAGTCGACAGTGGGCGAACACCGGGGAGCTGTTTTTT.

As DNA, the CDR3 is TGCAGTGCTGAAGAGGGGGCAGGGACTAGCGGGAGTCATATCACCGGGGAGCTGTTTTTT. Amino acids: CSAEEGAGTSGSHITGELFF. The chain couples TRBV20-1 to TRBJ2-2; 14 bases match TRBD2. Germline V gene sequence: CDR1 DFQATT, CDR2 SNEGSKA (reference sequence). The length of the CDR3 is 20 residues. J gave up 4 bases and V 5 bases, and 18 bases lay outside the gene matches.

This clonotype was recorded many times. The chain carries TRBV9 and TRBJ2-5; no clear D. V shed 0 bases and J shed 3 bases, with 9 bases lying between them. From germline, CDR1 is SGDLS and CDR2 YYNGEE. The length of the CDR3 is 14 residues. The CDR3 sequence is CASSVALQKETQYF. The CDR3 nucleotides are TGTGCCAGCAGCGTAGCATTACAGAAAGAGACCCAGTACTTC.

This clonotype has at least ten counts. This chain uses TRBV28 with TRBJ2-7; D gene ambiguous. CDR1 MDHEN and CDR2 SYDVKM come from the germline V gene. The CDR3 is made up of 17 amino acids. Trimming took off 4 bases at V and 3 bases at J, with 22 bases between the two ends. DNA for the CDR3: TGTGCCAGCAGTTCCGAGGCCCCTCAATTAACCGACTACGAGCAGTACTTC. This gives the protein CASSSEAPQLTDYEQYF.

This clonotype was detected a few times. The chain employs TRBV27 and TRBJ2-7, with unresolved D. Germline V gives CDR1 MNHEY, CDR2 SMNVEV (reference sequence). The CDR3 contains 14 residues. V was cut by 6 bases and J by 7 bases, with 19 bases left in between. CDR3 loop: CASRAAKPTGEQYF. DNA of the CDR3: TGTGCCAGCAGGGCGGCAAAACCAACTGGGGAGCAGTACTTC.

This chain uses TRBV28 with TRBJ1-1; maybe TRBD1 (5 bases). This CDR3 has 11 amino acids. Per germline, CDR1 MDHEN and CDR2 SYDVKM. The V end lost 8 bases, the J end lost 10 bases, and 14 bases lay between the germline ends. CDR3 nucleotide sequence: TGTGCCAGCGGTTCTCAGGGATCAGCTTTCTTT. This gives the protein CASGSQGSAFF.

The chain is built from TRBV4-2 and TRBJ2-5; D call uncertain. The CDR3 length is 16 residues. Deletions cut 3 bases from V and 4 bases from J, with 18 bases between. The germline CDR1 and CDR2 sequences are LGHNA and YNFKEQ. Here the CDR3 DNA reads TGTGCCAGCAGCCACAGTACCGGTGGGATGGGAGAGACCCAGTACTTC. This encodes CASSHSTGGMGETQYF.

This clonotype was detected ten times or more. This sequence joins TRBV29-1 and TRBJ2-2; D might be TRBD1 (5 bases). Germline lookup yields CDR1 SQVTM and CDR2 ANQGSEA. The V and J ends lost 3 bases and 5 bases respectively, with 7 bases between them. This CDR3 has 12 residues. In DNA form, the CDR3 reads TGCAGCGTTGATTCAGGGACCGGGGAGCTGTTTTTT. Protein product: CSVDSGTGELFF.

The CDR3 loop is CASSVVGQASNTIYF. CDR3 DNA sequence: TGTGCCAGCAGCGTAGTGGGTCAGGCCTCAAACACCATATATTTT. This chain uses TRBV9 with TRBJ1-3; no clear D. CDR3 length: 15 amino acids. Germline V gene sequence: CDR1 SGDLS, CDR2 YYNGEE. Trimming pared 0 bases from V and 6 bases from J, leaving 13 bases between.

This clonotype came up many times. J is TRBJ2-7 and V is TRBV28; 7 nucleotides line up with TRBD2. Germline CDR1 reads MDHEN; CDR2 reads SYDVKM. CDR3 length: 15 residues. Germline trimming cut 3 bases from V and 3 bases from J; bases unmatched to any gene: 8. The CDR3 coding sequence is TGTGCCAGCAGTTTTACTGGACTAGAGCACTACGAGCAGTACTTC. It yields the protein CASSFTGLEHYEQYF.

This clonotype was seen a few times. The V gene is TRBV20-1, the J gene TRBJ2-5; 9 nucleotides line up with TRBD2. Trimming took 5 bases from V and 5 from J; bases not matched to a gene: 15. Germline-derived CDR1 and CDR2 are DFQATT and SNEGSKA (reference sequence). The CDR3 is 16 amino acids. CDR3 DNA sequence: TGCAGTGCTGGGGCGGTAGCGGGAGTCCGGGGGGAGACCCAGTACTTC. Translation gives CSAGAVAGVRGETQYF.

In its sample, this clonotype was seen many times. This chain uses TRBV6-1 with TRBJ1-6; 8 bases agree with TRBD1. This CDR3 has 14 amino acids. V trimming: 4 bases; J trimming: 10 bases; junction bases outside the gene matches: 6. Germline V gene data show CDR1 as MNHNS and CDR2 as SASEGT. The CDR3 reads CASSAGGASSPLHF. The CDR3 DNA follows: TGTGCCAGCAGTGCAGGGGGCGCGAGCTCACCCCTCCACTTT.